This T cell receptor (beta chain) originates from a study of blood T cell repertoires in COVID-19. Study context: Acute-phase and convalescent COVID-19 samples originated in the United States, Italy and Spain. Sources were T cells, B-cell-depleted T cells, or PBMCs; the material itself was cDNA or gDNA.

With V trimmed by 4 bases and J by 5 bases, 5 bases remained unmatched. Germline assignment: CDR1 SGHTS and CDR2 YDEGEE. CDR3 length: 14 residues. Methods used by the authors: Amplification with reference gene primers provided the estimates of nucleated cell counts. Libraries were prepared by immunoSEQ multiplex PCR; TCRdb keeps only in-frame clonotypes and omits some of them. Clonal size and the V and J genes are those of that table, whereas D and trimming came from the DNA. The sample shows tens of thousands of clones, over 65% of them seen only once. Sequenced sample: peripheral blood. The gene calls are TRBV5-8 and TRBJ2-3; 9 bases are shared with TRBD2. The TCR was taken from a woman in her seventies with acute or convalescent COVID-19. CDR3 in DNA: TGTGCCAGCAGCCCCGGACTAGCGATAGATACGCAGTATTTT. Its translation: CASSPGLAIDTQYF.